The clone carrying this T cell receptor beta chain came up once. This entry comes from a study of technical replicates of blood from several donors. Using immunoSEQ multiplex PCR, the repertoire was profiled, and TCRdb retains in-frame clones only, with some absent. This table has tens of thousands of clones, around 90% appearing once. CDR1 SGHRS and CDR2 YFSETQ come from the germline V gene. This CDR3 spans 15 amino acids. The trim removed 4 bases at V and 6 bases at J, leaving 12 bases unmatched. This receptor was obtained from a human donor in good health. The sequencing input was T cells isolated from PBMCs. The chain recombines TRBV5-1 with TRBJ2-7; 8 bases map to TRBD1. DNA of the CDR3: TGCGCCAGCAGCGAGGCAGGACAGGGAATCTTCGAGCAGTACTTC. This encodes CASSEAGQGIFEQYF.